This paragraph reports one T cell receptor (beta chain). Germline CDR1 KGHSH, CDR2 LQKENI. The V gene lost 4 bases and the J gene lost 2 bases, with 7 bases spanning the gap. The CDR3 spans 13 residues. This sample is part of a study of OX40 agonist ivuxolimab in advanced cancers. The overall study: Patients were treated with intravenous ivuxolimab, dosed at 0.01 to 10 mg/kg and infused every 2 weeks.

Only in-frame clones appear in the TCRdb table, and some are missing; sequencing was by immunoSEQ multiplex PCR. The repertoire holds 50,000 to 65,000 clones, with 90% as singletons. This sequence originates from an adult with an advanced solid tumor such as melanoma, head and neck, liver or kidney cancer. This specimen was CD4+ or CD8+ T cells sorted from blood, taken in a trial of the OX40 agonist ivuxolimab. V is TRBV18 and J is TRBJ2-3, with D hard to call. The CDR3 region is CASSQMYTDTQYF. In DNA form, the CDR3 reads TGTGCCAGCTCACAGATGTACACAGATACGCAGTATTTT.